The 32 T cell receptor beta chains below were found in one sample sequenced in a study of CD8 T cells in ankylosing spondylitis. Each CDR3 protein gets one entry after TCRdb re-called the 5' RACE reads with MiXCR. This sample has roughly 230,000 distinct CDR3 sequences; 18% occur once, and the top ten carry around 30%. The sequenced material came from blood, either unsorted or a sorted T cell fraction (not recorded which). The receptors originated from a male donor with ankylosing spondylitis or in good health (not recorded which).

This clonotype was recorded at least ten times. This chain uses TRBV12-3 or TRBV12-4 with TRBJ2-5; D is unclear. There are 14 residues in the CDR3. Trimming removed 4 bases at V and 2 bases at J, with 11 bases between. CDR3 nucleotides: TGTGCCAGCAGTTCGCTCAACCCACAAGAGACCCAGTACTTC. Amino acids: CASSSLNPQETQYF.

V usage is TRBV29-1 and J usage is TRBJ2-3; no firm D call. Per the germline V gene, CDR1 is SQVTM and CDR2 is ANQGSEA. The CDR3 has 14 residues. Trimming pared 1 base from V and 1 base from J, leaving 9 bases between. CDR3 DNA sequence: TGCAGCGTTGAAGTACGTGCCCGCACAGATACGCAGTATTTT. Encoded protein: CSVEVRARTDTQYF.

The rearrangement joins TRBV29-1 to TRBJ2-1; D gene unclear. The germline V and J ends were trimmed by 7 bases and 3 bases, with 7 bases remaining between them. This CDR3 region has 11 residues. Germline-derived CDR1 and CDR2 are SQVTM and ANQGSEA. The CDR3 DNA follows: TGCAGCGGCCGCCTCTACAATGAGCAGTTCTTC. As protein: CSGRLYNEQFF.

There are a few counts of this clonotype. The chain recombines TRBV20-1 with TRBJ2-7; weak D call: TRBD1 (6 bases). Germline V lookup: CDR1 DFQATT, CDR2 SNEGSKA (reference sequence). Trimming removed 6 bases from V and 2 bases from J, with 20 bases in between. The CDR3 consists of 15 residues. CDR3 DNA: TGCAGTGCAAGGGACATCGGGACCGTAGCCTACGAGCAGTACTTC. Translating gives CSARDIGTVAYEQYF.

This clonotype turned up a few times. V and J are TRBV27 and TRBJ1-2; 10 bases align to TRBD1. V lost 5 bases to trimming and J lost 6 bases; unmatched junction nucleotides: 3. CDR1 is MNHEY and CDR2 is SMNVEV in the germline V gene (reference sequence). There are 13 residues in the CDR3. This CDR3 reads CASSTGTGDGYTF. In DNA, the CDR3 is TGTGCCAGCAGTACCGGGACAGGGGATGGCTACACCTTC.

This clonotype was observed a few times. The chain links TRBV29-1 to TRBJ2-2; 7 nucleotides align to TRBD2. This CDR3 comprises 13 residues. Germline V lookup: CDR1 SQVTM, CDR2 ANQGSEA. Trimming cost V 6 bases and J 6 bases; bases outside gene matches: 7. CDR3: CSVWARGAGELFF. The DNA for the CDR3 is TGCAGCGTGTGGGCCCGGGGGGCCGGGGAGCTGTTTTTT.

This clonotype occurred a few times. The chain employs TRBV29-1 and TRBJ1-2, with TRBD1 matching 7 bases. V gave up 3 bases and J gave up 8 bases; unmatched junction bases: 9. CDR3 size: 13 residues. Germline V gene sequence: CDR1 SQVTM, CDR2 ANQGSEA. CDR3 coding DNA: TGCAGCGTTGAGGCAGGGGGAATGGAAGGCTACACCTTC. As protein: CSVEAGGMEGYTF.

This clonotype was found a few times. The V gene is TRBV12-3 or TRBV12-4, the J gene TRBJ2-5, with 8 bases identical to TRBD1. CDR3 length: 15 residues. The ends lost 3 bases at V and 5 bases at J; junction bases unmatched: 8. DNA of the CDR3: TGTGCCAGCAGTTTTGCGCAGGGGGCTACGGAGACCCAGTACTTC. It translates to CASSFAQGATETQYF.

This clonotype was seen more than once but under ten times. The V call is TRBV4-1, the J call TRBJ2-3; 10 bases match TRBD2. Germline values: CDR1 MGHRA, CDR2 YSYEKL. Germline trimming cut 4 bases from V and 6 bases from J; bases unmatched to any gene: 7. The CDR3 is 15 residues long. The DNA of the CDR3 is TGCGCCAGCAGCCCAGGGACTAGCGAGTTTGATACGCAGTATTTT. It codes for CASSPGTSEFDTQYF.

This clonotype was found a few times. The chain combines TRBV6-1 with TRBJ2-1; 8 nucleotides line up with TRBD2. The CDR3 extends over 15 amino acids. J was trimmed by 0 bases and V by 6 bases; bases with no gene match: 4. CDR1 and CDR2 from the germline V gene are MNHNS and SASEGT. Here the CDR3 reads CASRSGTSSYNEQFF. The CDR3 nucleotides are TGTGCCAGCAGATCCGGGACTAGCTCCTACAATGAGCAGTTCTTC.

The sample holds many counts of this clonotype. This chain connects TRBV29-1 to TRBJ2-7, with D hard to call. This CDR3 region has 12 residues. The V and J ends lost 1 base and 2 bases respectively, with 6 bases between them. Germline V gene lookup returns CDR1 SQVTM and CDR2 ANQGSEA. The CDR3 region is CSVEVEAYEQYF. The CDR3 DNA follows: TGCAGCGTTGAAGTGGAAGCCTACGAGCAGTACTTC.

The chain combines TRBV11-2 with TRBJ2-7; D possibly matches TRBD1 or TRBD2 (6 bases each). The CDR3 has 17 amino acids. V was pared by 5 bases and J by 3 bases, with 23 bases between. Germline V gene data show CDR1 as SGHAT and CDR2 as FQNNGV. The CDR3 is CASSPDAERGVYYEQYF. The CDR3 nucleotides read TGTGCCAGCAGCCCAGACGCCGAAAGGGGGGTCTACTACGAGCAGTACTTC.

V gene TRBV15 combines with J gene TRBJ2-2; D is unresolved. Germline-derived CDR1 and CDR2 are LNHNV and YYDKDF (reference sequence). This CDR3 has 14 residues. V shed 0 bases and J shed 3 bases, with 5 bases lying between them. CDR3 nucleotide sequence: TGTGCCACCAGCAGAGATGCGGACACCGGGGAGCTGTTTTTT. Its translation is CATSRDADTGELFF.

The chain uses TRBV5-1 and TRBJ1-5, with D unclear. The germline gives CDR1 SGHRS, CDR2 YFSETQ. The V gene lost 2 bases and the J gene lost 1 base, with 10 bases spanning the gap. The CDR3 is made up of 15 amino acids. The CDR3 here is CASSFVSGSNQPQHF. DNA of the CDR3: TGCGCCAGCAGCTTCGTTTCAGGAAGCAATCAGCCCCAGCATTTT.

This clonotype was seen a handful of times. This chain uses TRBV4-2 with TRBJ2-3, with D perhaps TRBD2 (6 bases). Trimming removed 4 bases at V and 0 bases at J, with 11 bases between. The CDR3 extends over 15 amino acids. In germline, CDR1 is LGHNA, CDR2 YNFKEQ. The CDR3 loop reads CASSPGTFSTDTQYF. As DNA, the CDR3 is TGTGCCAGCAGCCCGGGGACTTTCAGCACAGATACGCAGTATTTT.

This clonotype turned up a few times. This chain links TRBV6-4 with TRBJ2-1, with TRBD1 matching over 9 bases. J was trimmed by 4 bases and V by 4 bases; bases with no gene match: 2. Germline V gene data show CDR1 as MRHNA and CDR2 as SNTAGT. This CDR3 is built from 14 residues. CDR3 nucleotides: TGTGCCAGCAGTGCCGGGACAGGGTACAATGAGCAGTTCTTC. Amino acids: CASSAGTGYNEQFF.

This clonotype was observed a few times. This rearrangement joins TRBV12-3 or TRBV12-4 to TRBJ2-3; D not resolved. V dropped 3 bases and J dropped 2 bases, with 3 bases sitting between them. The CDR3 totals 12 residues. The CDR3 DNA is TGTGCCAGCAGTTTCATCACAGATACGCAGTATTTT. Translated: CASSFITDTQYF.

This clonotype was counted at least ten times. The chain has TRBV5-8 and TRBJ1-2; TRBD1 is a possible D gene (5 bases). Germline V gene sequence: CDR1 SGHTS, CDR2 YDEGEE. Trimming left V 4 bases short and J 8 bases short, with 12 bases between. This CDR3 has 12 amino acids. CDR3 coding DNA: TGTGCCAGCAGCCCAGGGTTGAGCGGCTACACCTTC. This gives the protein CASSPGLSGYTF. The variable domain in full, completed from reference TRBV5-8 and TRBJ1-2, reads EAGVTQSPTHLIKTRGQQATLRCSPISGHTSVYWYQQALGLGLQFLLWYDEGEERNRGNFPPRFSGRQFPNYSSELNVNALELEDSALYLCASSPGLSGYTFGSGTRLTVV.

The CDR3 nucleotides are TGTGCCAGCAGTTACTCGAGTAGGTCGGGAGGGTTGTTCTTC. Its translation is CASSYSSRSGGLFF. The chain carries TRBV6-5 and TRBJ2-1; TRBD2 matches 8 bases. Trimming cost V 0 bases and J 15 bases; bases outside gene matches: 10. The CDR3 contains 14 residues. Germline V lookup: CDR1 MNHEY, CDR2 SVGAGI.

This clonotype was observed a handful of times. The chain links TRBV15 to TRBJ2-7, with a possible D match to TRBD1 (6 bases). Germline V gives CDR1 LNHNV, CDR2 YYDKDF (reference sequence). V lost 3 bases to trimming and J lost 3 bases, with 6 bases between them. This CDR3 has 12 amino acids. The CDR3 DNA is TGTGCCACCAGCAGGGACAGCTACGAGCAGTACTTC. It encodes CATSRDSYEQYF.

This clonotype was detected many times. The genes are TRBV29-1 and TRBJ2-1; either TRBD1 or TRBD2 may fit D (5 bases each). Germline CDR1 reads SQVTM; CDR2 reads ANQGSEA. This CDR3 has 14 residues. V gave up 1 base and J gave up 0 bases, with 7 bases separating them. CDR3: CSVEGGSSYNEQFF. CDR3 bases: TGCAGCGTTGAAGGGGGGAGCTCCTACAATGAGCAGTTCTTC.

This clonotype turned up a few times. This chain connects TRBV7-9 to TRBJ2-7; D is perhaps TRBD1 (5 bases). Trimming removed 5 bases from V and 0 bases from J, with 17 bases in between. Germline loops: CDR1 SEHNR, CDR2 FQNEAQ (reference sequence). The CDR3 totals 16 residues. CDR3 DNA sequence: TGTGCCAGCAGCCCCAAGCCGGGCAGGGCCTCCTACGAGCAGTACTTC. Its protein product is CASSPKPGRASYEQYF. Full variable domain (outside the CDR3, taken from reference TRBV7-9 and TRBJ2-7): DTGVSQNPRHKITKRGQNVTFRCDPISEHNRLYWYRQTLGQGPEFLTYFQNEAQLEKSRLLSDRFSAERPKGSFSTLEIQRTEQGDSAMYLCASSPKPGRASYEQYFGPGTRLTVT.

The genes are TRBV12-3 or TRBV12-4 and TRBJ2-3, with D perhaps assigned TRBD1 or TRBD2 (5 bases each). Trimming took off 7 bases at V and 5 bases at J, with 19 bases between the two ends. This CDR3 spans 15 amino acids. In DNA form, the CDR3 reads TGTGCCAGCACCTCCGGGGCGACAGTAAAAGATACGCAGTATTTT. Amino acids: CASTSGATVKDTQYF.

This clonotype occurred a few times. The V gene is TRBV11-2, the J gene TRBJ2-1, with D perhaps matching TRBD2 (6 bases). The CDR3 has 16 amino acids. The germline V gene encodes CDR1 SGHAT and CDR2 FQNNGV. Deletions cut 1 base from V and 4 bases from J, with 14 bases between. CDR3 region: CASSLGWRDPYNEQFF. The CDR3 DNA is TGTGCCAGCAGCTTAGGATGGAGGGACCCTTACAATGAGCAGTTCTTC. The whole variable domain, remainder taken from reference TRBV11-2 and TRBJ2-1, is EAGVAQSPRYKIIEKRQSVAFWCNPISGHATLYWYQQILGQGPKLLIQFQNNGVVDDSQLPKDRFSAERLKGVDSTLKIQPAKLEDSAVYLCASSLGWRDPYNEQFFGPGTRLTVL.

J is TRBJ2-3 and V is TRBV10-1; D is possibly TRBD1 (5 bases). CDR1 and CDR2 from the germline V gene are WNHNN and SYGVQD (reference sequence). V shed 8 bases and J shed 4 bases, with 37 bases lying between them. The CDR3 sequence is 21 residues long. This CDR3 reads CASSRGLTDPYPDPRADTQYF. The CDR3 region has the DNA TGCGCCAGCTCAAGGGGCCTTACGGATCCCTACCCCGACCCCCGGGCAGATACGCAGTATTTT.

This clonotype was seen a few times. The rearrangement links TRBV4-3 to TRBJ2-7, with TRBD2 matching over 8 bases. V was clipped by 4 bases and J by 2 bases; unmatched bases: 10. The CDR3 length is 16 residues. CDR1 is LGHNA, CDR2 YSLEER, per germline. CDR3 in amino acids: CASSLDSGLGPYEQYF. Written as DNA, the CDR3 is TGCGCCAGCAGCCTCGACTCGGGACTAGGCCCCTACGAGCAGTACTTC.

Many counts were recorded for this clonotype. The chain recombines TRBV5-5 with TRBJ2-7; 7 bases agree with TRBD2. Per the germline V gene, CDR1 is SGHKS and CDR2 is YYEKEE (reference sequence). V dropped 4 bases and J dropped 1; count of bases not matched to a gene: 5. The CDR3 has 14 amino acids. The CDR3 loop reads CASSRPGGSYEQYF. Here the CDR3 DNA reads TGTGCCAGCAGCCGTCCCGGGGGGTCCTACGAGCAGTACTTC.

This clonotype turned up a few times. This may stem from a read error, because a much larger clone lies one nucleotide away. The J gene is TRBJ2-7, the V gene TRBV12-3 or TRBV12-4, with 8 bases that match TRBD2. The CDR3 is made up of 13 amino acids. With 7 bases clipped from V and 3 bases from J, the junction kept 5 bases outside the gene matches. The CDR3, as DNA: TGTGCCAGCACCACGGGACTAGACTACGAGCAGTACTTC. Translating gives CASTTGLDYEQYF.

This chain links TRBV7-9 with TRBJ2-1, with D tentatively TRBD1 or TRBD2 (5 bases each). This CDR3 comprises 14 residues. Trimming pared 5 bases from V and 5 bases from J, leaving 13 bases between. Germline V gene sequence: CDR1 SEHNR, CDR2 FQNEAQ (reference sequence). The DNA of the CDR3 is TGTGCCAGCAGCCTATCGGGACCCCACAATGAGCAGTTCTTC. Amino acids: CASSLSGPHNEQFF.

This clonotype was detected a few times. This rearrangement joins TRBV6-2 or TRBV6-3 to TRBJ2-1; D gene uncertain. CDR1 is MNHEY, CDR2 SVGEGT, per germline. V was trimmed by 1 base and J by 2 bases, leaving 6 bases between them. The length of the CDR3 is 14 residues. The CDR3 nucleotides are TGTGCCAGCAGTTACTGGATTCCCTACAATGAGCAGTTCTTC. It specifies CASSYWIPYNEQFF.

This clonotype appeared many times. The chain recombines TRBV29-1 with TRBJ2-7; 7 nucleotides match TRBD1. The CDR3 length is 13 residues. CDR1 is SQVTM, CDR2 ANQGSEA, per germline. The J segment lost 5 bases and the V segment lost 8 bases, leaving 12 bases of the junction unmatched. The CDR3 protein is CSCNHPTGHEQYF. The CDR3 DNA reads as TGCAGCTGTAACCACCCGACAGGGCACGAGCAGTACTTC.

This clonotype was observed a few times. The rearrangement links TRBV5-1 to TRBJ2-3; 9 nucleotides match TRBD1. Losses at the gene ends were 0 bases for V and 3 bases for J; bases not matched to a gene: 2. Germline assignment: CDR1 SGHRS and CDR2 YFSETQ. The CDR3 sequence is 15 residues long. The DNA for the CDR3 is TGCGCCAGCAGCTTGGACAGGGGGCGTACAGATACGCAGTATTTT. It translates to CASSLDRGRTDTQYF. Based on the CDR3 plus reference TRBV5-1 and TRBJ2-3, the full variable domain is KAGVTQTPRYLIKTRGQQVTLSCSPISGHRSVSWYQQTPGQGLQFLFEYFSETQRNKGNFPGRFSGRQFSNSRSEMNVSTLELGDSALYLCASSLDRGRTDTQYFGPGTRLTVL.